This T cell receptor (beta chain) emerged from a study of regulatory T cells in long-lasting Graves disease. This CDR3 has 14 residues. Trimming left V 5 bases short and J 5 bases short, with 14 bases between. CDR1 is KGHDR, CDR2 SFDVKD, per germline. The time point here: newly diagnosed GD, antithyroid drugs for less than 3 months. The TCR library was made from RNA that had been extracted from PBMCs in TRIzol. With iRepertoire HTBI primers and Arm-PCR of CDR3 regions, TCR beta libraries were built. From the multiplex PCR reads, TCRdb called clonotypes with MiXCR, one entry per CDR3 protein. The sample shows under 800,000 distinct CDR3 sequences, approximately 15% of them seen only once. This same sample was also part of a study on T cells in Graves' hyperthyroidism and ophthalmopathy.

The TCR was taken from a woman aged 30 to 39 with Graves disease. This chain links TRBV24-1 with TRBJ2-5; D is ambiguous. The sample here was peripheral blood mononuclear cells (PBMCs), taken at new diagnosis, from a patient treated with antithyroid drugs. The CDR3 loop reads CATSVATGRETQYF. In nucleotides, the CDR3 is TGTGCCACCAGTGTAGCTACCGGCCGGGAGACCCAGTACTTC.